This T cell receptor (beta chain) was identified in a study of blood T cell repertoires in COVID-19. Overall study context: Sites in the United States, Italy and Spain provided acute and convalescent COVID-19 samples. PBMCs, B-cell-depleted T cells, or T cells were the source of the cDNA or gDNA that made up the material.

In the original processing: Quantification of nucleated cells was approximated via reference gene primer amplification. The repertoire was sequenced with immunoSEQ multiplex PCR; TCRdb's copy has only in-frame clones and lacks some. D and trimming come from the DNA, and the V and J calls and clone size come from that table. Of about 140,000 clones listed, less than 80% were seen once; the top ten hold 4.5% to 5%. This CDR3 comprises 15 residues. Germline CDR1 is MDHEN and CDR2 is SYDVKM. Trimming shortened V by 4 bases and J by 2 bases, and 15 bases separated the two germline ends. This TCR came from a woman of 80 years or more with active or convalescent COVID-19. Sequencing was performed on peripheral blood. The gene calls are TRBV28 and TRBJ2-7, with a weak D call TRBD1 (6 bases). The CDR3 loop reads CASSSPAGATYEQYF. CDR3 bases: TGTGCCAGCAGTTCCCCCGCAGGGGCCACCTACGAGCAGTACTTC.